At least ten counts were recorded for the clone carrying this TCR beta chain. Its antigen remains unknown. Generation of bulk TCR libraries relied on previously described methods and listed TCR primers. Via MiXCR, TCRdb re-called the PCR reads, giving one row per CDR3 protein. The table records nearly 650,000 distinct CDR3 sequences, less than 30% of them present only once. This specimen comes from a study of molecular identifiers for immune sequencing clone quantification. Overall study findings and caveats: Beyond 20 RNA copies, clones held over 98% of effector molecules, compared with under 1% in naive cells.

The ends were cut back, 0 bases at V and 2 bases at J, with 11 bases in the middle. CDR3 length: 17 amino acids. In germline, CDR1 is SGHDN, CDR2 FVKESK. The sample consisted of naive CD8+ T cells from blood, with Jurkat cell RNA spiked in. The subset here: FACS-sorted CD8+CD4-CCR7+CD45RA+ naive T cells. This sequence was found in a human donor in good health. Some libraries in this study had Jurkat cell RNA spiked in. The V gene is TRBV14, the J gene TRBJ1-6, with D possibly matching TRBD1 (6 bases). In nucleotides, the CDR3 is TGTGCCAGCAGCCAAGAAGGGGGGTCGGCCTATAATTCACCCCTCCACTTT. It encodes CASSQEGGSAYNSPLHF.